The 14 T cell receptor beta chains reported below all come from one sample, sequenced in a study of T cell responses to AZD1222 COVID-19 vaccine. Method: immunoSEQ multiplex PCR; TCRdb's copy keeps in-frame clones and lacks some. The sample carries more than 150,000 clones, 80% to 95% recorded once. The sample consisted of peripheral blood, taken on day 0 of AZD1222 vaccination. The receptor set was obtained from an adult in good health.

The chain combines TRBV5-1 with TRBJ1-2; D not certain. This CDR3 comprises 15 residues. With 4 bases removed from V and 4 bases from J, the gap between germline ends came to 17 bases. Germline CDR1 is SGHRS and CDR2 is YFSETQ. CDR3 nucleotides: TGCGCCAGCAGCGAGGAGTCCGGGATCAGCTATGGCTACACCTTC. It specifies CASSEESGISYGYTF. Filled out from reference TRBV5-1 and TRBJ1-2, the complete variable domain reads KAGVTQTPRYLIKTRGQQVTLSCSPISGHRSVSWYQQTPGQGLQFLFEYFSETQRNKGNFPGRFSGRQFSNSRSEMNVSTLELGDSALYLCASSEESGISYGYTFGSGTRLTVV.

The chain is built from TRBV4-1 and TRBJ2-5, with a tentative D call TRBD2 (6 bases). V gave up 1 base and J gave up 5 bases, with 17 bases separating them. CDR1 is MGHRA, CDR2 YSYEKL, per germline. The CDR3 extends over 16 amino acids. CDR3 loop: CASSQARAGPGETQYF. CDR3 DNA sequence: TGCGCCAGCAGCCAAGCGAGGGCGGGGCCTGGCGAGACCCAGTACTTC.

The rearrangement links TRBV18 to TRBJ1-1; no definite D call. Germline V gene data show CDR1 as KGHSH and CDR2 as LQKENI. With 0 bases removed from V and 5 bases from J, the gap between germline ends came to 16 bases. The CDR3 contains 16 residues. The CDR3 nucleotides are TGTGCCAGCTCACCACCGAGGGCCCAAATCGGAACTGAAGCTTTCTTT. Its translation is CASSPPRAQIGTEAFF.

This clone was detected only once. The V gene is TRBV6-5, the J gene TRBJ1-4, with unresolved D. Trimming took off 4 bases at V and 8 bases at J, with 14 bases between the two ends. The CDR3 runs to 14 residues. The germline V gene encodes CDR1 MNHEY and CDR2 SVGAGI. CDR3: CASSSVGTGEKLFF. The CDR3 coding sequence is TGTGCCAGCAGTTCCGTAGGAACTGGCGAAAAACTGTTTTTT.

The chain has TRBV3-1 (or the pseudogene TRBV3-2) and TRBJ1-1, with D possibly TRBD1 on 6 matching bases. Germline assignment: CDR1 LGHDT and CDR2 YNNKEL (reference sequence). This CDR3 region has 19 residues. V dropped 2 bases and J dropped 4 bases, with 26 bases sitting between them. The CDR3 loop is CASSQKRDTVSLSSTEAFF. The CDR3 nucleotides read TGTGCCAGCAGCCAAAAGCGGGACACCGTAAGCTTAAGTAGCACTGAAGCTTTCTTT.

The gene calls are TRBV6-5 and TRBJ2-7; no reliable D call. This CDR3 contains 11 residues. The V and J ends lost 5 bases and 1 base respectively, with 3 bases between them. Germline V gene sequence: CDR1 MNHEY, CDR2 SVGAGI. The CDR3 region is CASSRSYEQYV. CDR3 nucleotide sequence: TGTGCCAGCAGTCGATCCTACGAGCAGTACGTC.

The chain is built from TRBV5-1 and TRBJ2-3, with D possibly TRBD2 on 5 matching bases. Germline V gene lookup returns CDR1 SGHRS and CDR2 YFSETQ. V was clipped by 2 bases and J by 0 bases, with 10 bases between them. This CDR3 region has 15 residues. The CDR3 sequence: CASSFEGRSTDTQYF. The CDR3 nucleotides are TGCGCCAGCAGCTTTGAGGGAAGGAGCACAGATACGCAGTATTTT.

The chain is built from TRBV18 and TRBJ1-1, with D unclear. Deletions cut 3 bases from V and 1 base from J, with 9 bases between. Germline CDR1 KGHSH, CDR2 LQKENI. This CDR3 spans 14 amino acids. CDR3: CASSPGVTNTEAFF. The DNA for the CDR3 is TGTGCCAGCTCACCCGGGGTTACGAACACTGAAGCTTTCTTT.

This chain joins TRBV4-1 and TRBJ1-2, with D perhaps matching TRBD1 (5 bases). Germline V gives CDR1 MGHRA, CDR2 YSYEKL. The CDR3 is 16 amino acids. The V end lost 1 base, the J end lost 1 base, and 13 bases lay between the germline ends. The CDR3 DNA follows: TGCGCCAGCAGCCAAGGCCCGTGGGGGGATAACTATGGCTACACCTTC. It translates to CASSQGPWGDNYGYTF.

The chain carries TRBV27 and TRBJ1-2; D perhaps matches TRBD1 (5 bases). The germline gives CDR1 MNHEY, CDR2 SMNVEV (reference sequence). The CDR3 contains 12 residues. Between the trimmed V and J ends, which lost 8 bases and 4 bases, there was a span of 11 bases. The CDR3 loop reads CASGGLAYGYTF. CDR3 DNA: TGTGCCAGCGGGGGACTGGCCTATGGCTACACCTTC.

This chain joins TRBV7-8 and TRBJ1-5; the match to TRBD1 covers 10 bases. This CDR3 contains 15 residues. CDR1 and CDR2 from the germline V gene are SGHVS and FQNEAQ. J was trimmed by 4 bases and V by 6 bases; bases with no gene match: 6. The CDR3 DNA follows: TGTGCCAGCAGGCGAGACAGGGGGCGAAATCAGCCCCAGCATTTT. It yields the protein CASRRDRGRNQPQHF. The complete variable domain, with remaining parts taken from reference TRBV7-8 and TRBJ1-5, reads GAGVSQSPRYKVAKRGQDVALRCDPISGHVSLFWYQQALGQGPEFLTYFQNEAQLDKSGLPSDRFFAERPEGSVSTLKIQRTQQEDSAVYLCASRRDRGRNQPQHFGDGTRLSIL.

The CDR3 DNA is TGTGCCAGCAGCCTCCAGGGAGGCAATTCACCCCTCCACTTT. It is translated as CASSLQGGNSPLHF. The gene calls are TRBV27 and TRBJ1-6, with a possible D match to TRBD1 (5 bases). The V end lost 6 bases, the J end lost 7 bases, and 13 bases lay between the germline ends. The CDR3 extends over 14 amino acids. CDR1 and CDR2 from the germline V gene are MNHEY and SMNVEV (reference sequence).

The rearrangement uses TRBV24-1 and TRBJ2-1; 13 bases match TRBD2. The CDR3 sequence is 16 residues long. Germline V CDR1 and CDR2: KGHDR, SFDVKD. J was trimmed by 4 bases and V by 4 bases; bases with no gene match: 3. This chain's CDR3 is CATSEGLAGEYNEQFF. The CDR3 coding sequence is TGTGCCACCAGTGAAGGACTAGCGGGGGAATACAATGAGCAGTTCTTC.

The count of this clone is one. The chain is built from TRBV19 and TRBJ2-1; D remains ambiguous. This CDR3 is built from 13 residues. Trimming took 4 bases from V and 5 from J, leaving 9 bases between them. Germline values: CDR1 LNHDA, CDR2 SQIVND (reference sequence). CDR3 in DNA: TGTGCCAGTAGTAGCCTCCTCAACAATGAGCAGTTCTTC. Protein sequence: CASSSLLNNEQFF.